The clone carrying this T cell receptor (beta chain) was observed a few times. Noted time point: patch test 3, about 24 weeks after DPC sensitization. Treatment of the sample: therapeutic diphenylcyclopropenone sensitization with weekly scalp DPC. These data come from a study of human T cells and chemical hapten exposure. CDR3 size: 13 residues. V shed 5 bases and J shed 4 bases, with 11 bases lying between them. TCRdb re-called the RACE reads through MiXCR, storing one row per CDR3 protein. The table includes 150,000 to 200,000 distinct CDR3 sequences, approximately 26% detected once. This sample comprised whole blood, obtained in connection with sensitization to the hapten diphenylcyclopropenone (DPC). V is TRBV12-3 or TRBV12-4 and J is TRBJ1-2; D is unclear. The sequence was collected from a woman between 35 and 50 years old with alopecia areata. Some clones in this sample may be carry-over from other donors' samples. The CDR3 DNA reads as TGTGCCAGCAGTCCCATGACACGCTATGGCTACACCTTC. Its translation: CASSPMTRYGYTF.